These 12 T cell receptor beta chains were sequenced from one sample in a study of metastatic and nonmetastatic thyroid tumors. Among the patients, none had received any treatment before thyroid surgery. Through MiXCR, TCRdb re-clonotyped the PCR reads. The sample lists roughly 20,000 clones; about a third were seen once. Sequenced material: tumor tissue. The source is a female donor with papillary thyroid cancer or a benign thyroid nodule (not recorded which). Some clones in this sample may be carry-over from other donors' samples.

There are a few counts of this clone. The rearrangement joins TRBV24-1 to TRBJ2-7; 7 nucleotides line up with TRBD1. V was pared by 4 bases and J by 5 bases, with 7 bases of the junction left unmatched. Germline loops: CDR1 KGHDR, CDR2 SFDVKD. This CDR3 region has 14 residues. The CDR3 coding sequence is TGTGCCACCAGTGACTCGGCAGGGGGTGACGAGCAGTACTTC. Encoded protein: CATSDSAGGDEQYF.

The chain carries TRBV20-1 and TRBJ2-3, with D possibly matching TRBD2 (5 bases). V was trimmed by 0 bases and J by 9 bases, leaving 16 bases between them. CDR1 is DFQATT, CDR2 SNEGSKA, per germline (reference sequence). This CDR3 comprises 14 residues. The CDR3 sequence: CSARDRRGNPTQYF. In DNA form, the CDR3 reads TGCAGTGCTAGAGATCGGAGAGGGAACCCGACGCAGTATTTT.

This clone has just a few counts. The chain joins TRBV6-1 to TRBJ2-1; a possible D gene is TRBD1 (6 bases). The CDR3 length is 16 residues. Germline V CDR1 and CDR2: MNHNS, SASEGT. V was clipped by 10 bases and J by 6 bases, with 25 bases between them. The CDR3 nucleotides are TGTGCCACCACTGAGGGCCGGGACATTAAGGCCAATGAGCAGTTCTTC. Protein: CATTEGRDIKANEQFF.

This chain connects TRBV19 to TRBJ2-7, with 8 bases that match TRBD1. Germline CDR1 is LNHDA and CDR2 is SQIVND (reference sequence). CDR3 size: 14 residues. V was clipped by 8 bases and J by 3 bases; unmatched bases: 9. The CDR3 region has the DNA TGTGCCAGTGGAGGAGGGGACAGGTACTACGAGCAGTACTTC. This gives the protein CASGGGDRYYEQYF.

This clone was seen only a few times. The chain joins TRBV6-1 to TRBJ1-2; D remains ambiguous. This CDR3 comprises 12 residues. V was clipped by 7 bases and J by 4 bases, with 10 bases between them. Germline CDR1 and CDR2: MNHNS and SASEGT. CDR3: CASNRPSYGYTF. In DNA form, the CDR3 reads TGTGCCAGCAACCGACCATCCTATGGCTACACCTTC.

Here the CDR3 DNA reads TGCGCCAGCAGCCGTGACAGGGGGTACGAGCAGTACTTC. Its translation is CASSRDRGYEQYF. The chain carries TRBV4-1 and TRBJ2-7; 9 nucleotides line up with TRBD1. This CDR3 is built from 13 residues. The germline V gene encodes CDR1 MGHRA and CDR2 YSYEKL. V lost 4 bases to trimming and J lost 4 bases; unmatched junction nucleotides: 2.

The sample holds many counts of this clone. This rearrangement joins TRBV19 to TRBJ2-7; 7 bases fit TRBD2. The trim removed 1 base at V and 3 bases at J, leaving 3 bases unmatched. The germline CDR1 and CDR2 sequences are LNHDA and SQIVND (reference sequence). CDR3 length equals 14 residues. The CDR3 DNA follows: TGTGCCAGTAGTATAGGCGGGGAGGGCTACGAGCAGTACTTC. It specifies CASSIGGEGYEQYF.

The chain carries TRBV20-1 and TRBJ2-1; D remains ambiguous. Germline V lookup: CDR1 DFQATT, CDR2 SNEGSKA (reference sequence). The length of the CDR3 is 14 residues. Trimming cost V 0 bases and J 4 bases, with 10 bases left between them. The DNA for the CDR3 is TGCAGTGCTAGAGACAGGTTCGGATACAATGAGCAGTTCTTC. Amino acids: CSARDRFGYNEQFF.

This clone was detected a few times. V usage is TRBV5-4 and J usage is TRBJ1-1, with D unresolved. CDR3 length: 13 amino acids. V was cut by 4 bases and J by 0 bases, with 7 bases left in between. Per germline, CDR1 SGHNT and CDR2 YYREEE (reference sequence). In DNA form, the CDR3 reads TGTGCCAGCAGCCGGCTAATGAACACTGAAGCTTTCTTT. It yields the protein CASSRLMNTEAFF.

The chain is built from TRBV5-8 and TRBJ2-3, with unresolved D. Trimming shortened V by 2 bases and J by 3 bases, and 10 bases separated the two germline ends. Per germline, CDR1 SGHTS and CDR2 YDEGEE. The CDR3 consists of 14 residues. CDR3 bases: TGTGCCAGCAGCTTAGATTTGGAGACAGATACGCAGTATTTT. It specifies CASSLDLETDTQYF.

This clone has a handful of counts. The chain links TRBV12-3 or TRBV12-4 to TRBJ2-7; D may be TRBD2 (6 bases). Trimming cost V 3 bases and J 0 bases, with 9 bases left between them. This CDR3 has 14 residues. In DNA, the CDR3 is TGTGCCAGCAGTTTCGAGGGACTCTCCTACGAGCAGTACTTC. Its protein product is CASSFEGLSYEQYF.

The chain couples TRBV7-2 to TRBJ2-1; the match to TRBD2 covers 8 bases. CDR3 length: 17 amino acids. J was trimmed by 3 bases and V by 0 bases; bases with no gene match: 7. Germline V gives CDR1 SGHTA, CDR2 FQGNSA. The CDR3 DNA sequence: TGTGCCAGCAGCTTAGCCTTTCGGGGGGGCCTCTACAATGAGCAGTTCTTC. Protein product: CASSLAFRGGLYNEQFF.